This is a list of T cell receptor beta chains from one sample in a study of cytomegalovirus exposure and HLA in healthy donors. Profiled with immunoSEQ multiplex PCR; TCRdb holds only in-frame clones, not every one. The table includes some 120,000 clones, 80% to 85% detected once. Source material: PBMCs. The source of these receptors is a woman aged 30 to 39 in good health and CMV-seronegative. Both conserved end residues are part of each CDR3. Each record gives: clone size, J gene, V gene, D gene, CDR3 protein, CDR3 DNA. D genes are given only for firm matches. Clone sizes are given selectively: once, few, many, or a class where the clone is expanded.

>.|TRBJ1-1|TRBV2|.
CASSEEGKGTEAFF
TGTGCCAGCAGTGAAGAGGGGAAAGGAACTGAAGCTTTCTTT
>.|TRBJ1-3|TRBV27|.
CASSPHGLSGNTIYF
TGTGCCAGCAGTCCCCACGGTCTCTCTGGAAACACCATATATTTT
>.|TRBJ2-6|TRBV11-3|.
CASSPRGGGANVLTF
TGTGCCAGCAGCCCGCGCGGGGGCGGGGCCAACGTCCTGACTTTC
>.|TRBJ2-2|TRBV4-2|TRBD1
CASSQGQGANTGELFF
TGTGCCAGCAGCCAAGGTCAGGGGGCCAACACCGGGGAGCTGTTTTTT
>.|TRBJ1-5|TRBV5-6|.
CASSFLNQPQHF
TGTGCCAGCAGCTTTCTAAATCAGCCCCAGCATTTT
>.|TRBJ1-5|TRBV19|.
CATSDRLRGRGINQPQHF
TGTGCCACTAGCGACAGGCTTCGCGGAAGGGGGATCAATCAGCCCCAGCATTTT
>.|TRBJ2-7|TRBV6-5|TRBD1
CASSPDRGPNEQYF
TGTGCCAGCAGCCCGGACAGGGGGCCTAACGAGCAGTACTTC
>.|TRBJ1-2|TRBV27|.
CASSSNGYRHGYTF
TGTGCCAGCAGTTCCAATGGGTACAGGCATGGCTACACCTTC
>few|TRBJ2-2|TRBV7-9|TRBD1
CASSVTGGSNTGELFF
TGTGCCAGCAGCGTTACAGGGGGGAGTAACACCGGGGAGCTGTTTTTT
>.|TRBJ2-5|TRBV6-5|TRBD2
CASSYSLAGGQETQYF
TGTGCCAGCAGTTACTCCTTAGCGGGAGGGCAAGAGACCCAGTACTTC
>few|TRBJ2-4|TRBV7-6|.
CASSFNRDNIQYF
TGTGCCAGCAGCTTCAACAGGGATAACATTCAGTACTTC
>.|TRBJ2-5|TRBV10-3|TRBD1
CAIPLAGGYETQYF
TGTGCCATCCCACTGGCAGGGGGCTATGAGACCCAGTACTTC
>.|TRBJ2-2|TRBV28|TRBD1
CASSLDGTGGTGELFF
TGTGCCAGCAGTTTAGACGGGACAGGGGGCACCGGGGAGCTGTTTTTT
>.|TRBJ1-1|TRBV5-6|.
CASSVQGNMNTEAFF
TGTGCCAGCAGCGTACAGGGAAACATGAACACTGAAGCTTTCTTT
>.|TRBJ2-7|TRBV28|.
CASSWSSAYEQYF
TGTGCCAGCAGTTGGTCTAGCGCCTACGAGCAGTACTTC
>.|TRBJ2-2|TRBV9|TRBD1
CASSVSPRRQGAYGELFF
TGTGCCAGCAGCGTGTCGCCCAGGAGACAGGGGGCCTACGGGGAGCTGTTTTTT
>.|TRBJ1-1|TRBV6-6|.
CASRRNLNTEAFF
TGTGCCAGCAGGCGAAACCTGAACACTGAAGCTTTCTTT
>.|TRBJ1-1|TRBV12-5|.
CASNASGGLNTEAFF
TGTGCTAGCAACGCGAGCGGCGGCCTGAACACTGAAGCTTTCTTT
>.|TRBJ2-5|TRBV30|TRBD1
CAWSVGGLGETQYF
TGTGCCTGGAGTGTAGGGGGCCTGGGGGAGACCCAGTACTTC
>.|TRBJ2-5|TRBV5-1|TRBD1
CASSTRQGGETQYF
TGCGCCAGCAGCACAAGACAGGGTGGAGAGACCCAGTACTTC
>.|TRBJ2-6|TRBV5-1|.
CASSLGQGAGANVLTF
TGCGCCAGCAGCTTGGGCCAGGGTGCTGGGGCCAACGTCCTGACTTTC
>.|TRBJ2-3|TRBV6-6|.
CASRSPGADTQYF
TGTGCCAGCCGATCGCCGGGGGCAGATACGCAGTATTTT
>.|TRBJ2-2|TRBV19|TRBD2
CASSIYGRATGELFF
TGTGCCAGTAGTATTTACGGGAGGGCCACCGGGGAGCTGTTTTTT
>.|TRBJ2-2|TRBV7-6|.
CASSLVLGSGELFF
TGTGCCAGCAGCTTAGTTTTAGGGTCGGGAGAGCTGTTTTTT
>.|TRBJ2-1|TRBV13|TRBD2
CASSLSGRAHNEQFF
TGTGCCAGCAGCTTAAGCGGGAGGGCCCACAATGAGCAGTTCTTC
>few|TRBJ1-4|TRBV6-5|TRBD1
CASSYSMGQGSEKLFF
TGTGCCAGCAGTTACTCGATGGGACAGGGTTCTGAAAAACTGTTTTTT
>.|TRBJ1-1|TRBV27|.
CASRRGGVMNTEAFF
TGTGCCAGCCGCCGTGGGGGGGTTATGAACACTGAAGCTTTCTTT
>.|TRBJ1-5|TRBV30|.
CAWSRAASNQPQHF
TGTGCCTGGAGCAGGGCAGCAAGCAATCAGCCCCAGCATTTT
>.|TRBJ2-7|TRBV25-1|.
CASRYRDNSYEQYF
TGTGCCAGCAGGTACCGGGACAACTCCTACGAGCAGTACTTC
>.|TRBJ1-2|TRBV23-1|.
CASSQYPTTTNYGYTF
TGCGCCAGCAGTCAATATCCTACTACCACTAACTATGGCTACACCTTC
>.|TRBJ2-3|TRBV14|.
CASNRDHTDTQYF
TGTGCCAGCAACAGGGACCACACAGATACGCAGTATTTT
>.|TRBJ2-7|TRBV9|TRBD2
CASSASSGREMQYF
TGTGCCAGCAGCGCGTCGAGCGGGAGAGAGATGCAGTACTTC
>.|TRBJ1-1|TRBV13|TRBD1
CASSLEQGGNTEAFF
TGTGCCAGCAGCTTGGAGCAGGGGGGGAACACTGAAGCTTTCTTT
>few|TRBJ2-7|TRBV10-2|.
CASSGPGVYYEQYF
TGCGCCAGCAGTGGTCCGGGGGTTTACTACGAGCAGTACTTC
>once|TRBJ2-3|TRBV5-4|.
CASSKTGSPLDTQYF
TGTGCCAGCAGCAAGACCGGGTCACCGCTAGATACGCAGTATTTT
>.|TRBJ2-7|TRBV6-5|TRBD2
CASSTPGLANEQYF
TGTGCCAGCAGCACTCCGGGACTAGCCAACGAGCAGTACTTC